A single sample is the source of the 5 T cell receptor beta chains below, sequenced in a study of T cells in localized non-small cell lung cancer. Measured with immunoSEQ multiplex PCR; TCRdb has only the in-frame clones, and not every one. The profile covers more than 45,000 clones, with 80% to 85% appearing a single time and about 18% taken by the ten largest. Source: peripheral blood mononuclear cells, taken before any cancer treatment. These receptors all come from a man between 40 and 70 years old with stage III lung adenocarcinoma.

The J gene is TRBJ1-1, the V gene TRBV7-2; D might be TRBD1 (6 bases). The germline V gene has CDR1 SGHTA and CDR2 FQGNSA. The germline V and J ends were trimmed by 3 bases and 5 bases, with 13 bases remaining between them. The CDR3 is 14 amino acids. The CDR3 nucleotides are TGTGCCAGCAGCTTGGGGAGTCAGGGGACTGAAGCTTTCTTT. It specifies CASSLGSQGTEAFF.

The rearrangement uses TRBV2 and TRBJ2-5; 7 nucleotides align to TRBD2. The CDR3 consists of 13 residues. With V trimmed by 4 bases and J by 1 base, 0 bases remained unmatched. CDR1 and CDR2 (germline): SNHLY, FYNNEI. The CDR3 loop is CASSGLAQETQYF. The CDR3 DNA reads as TGTGCCAGCAGTGGACTAGCCCAAGAGACCCAGTACTTC.

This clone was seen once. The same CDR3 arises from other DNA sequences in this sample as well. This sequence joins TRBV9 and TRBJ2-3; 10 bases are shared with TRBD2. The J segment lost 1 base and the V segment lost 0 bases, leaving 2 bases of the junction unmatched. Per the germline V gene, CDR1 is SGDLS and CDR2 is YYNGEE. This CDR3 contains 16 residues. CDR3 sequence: CASSVGSGRGTDTQYF. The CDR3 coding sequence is TGTGCCAGCAGCGTAGGAAGCGGGAGGGGCACAGATACGCAGTATTTT. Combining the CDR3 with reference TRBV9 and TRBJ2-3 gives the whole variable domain DSGVTQTPKHLITATGQRVTLRCSPRSGDLSVYWYQQSLDQGLQFLIQYYNGEERAKGNILERFSAQQFPDLHSELNLSSLELGDSALYFCASSVGSGRGTDTQYFGPGTRLTVL.

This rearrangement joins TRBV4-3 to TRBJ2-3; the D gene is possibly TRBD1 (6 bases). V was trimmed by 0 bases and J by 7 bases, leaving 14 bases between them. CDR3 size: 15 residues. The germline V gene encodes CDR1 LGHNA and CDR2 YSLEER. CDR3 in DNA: TGCGCCAGCAGCCAAGATGTTGTGGACAGTTATACGCAGTATTTT. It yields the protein CASSQDVVDSYTQYF.

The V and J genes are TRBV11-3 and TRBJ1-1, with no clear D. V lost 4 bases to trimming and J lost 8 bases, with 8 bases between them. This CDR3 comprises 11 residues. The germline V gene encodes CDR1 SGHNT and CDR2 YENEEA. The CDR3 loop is CASSSLPEAFF. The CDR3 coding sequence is TGTGCCAGCAGCTCCCTGCCCGAAGCTTTCTTT.